Below, 24 T cell receptor beta chains from the same sample are listed, as sequenced in a study of shared clonotypes between healthy human individuals. Some clones are missing from TCRdb's copy, which holds only in-frame ones; the method was immunoSEQ multiplex PCR. The top ten hold 0.39% of the sample, which has 2.3 million or so clones, roughly 93% seen once. The sequencing input was naive CD4+ T cells from PBMCs. Sample subset: CD45RA+ positively selected. The receptor set was obtained from a man aged 18 to 29 in good health. Some clones in this sample may be carry-over from other donors' samples.

Concerning this clone itself: The identical CDR3 is also encoded by other nucleotide sequences in the sample. V is TRBV2 and J is TRBJ2-2; TRBD1 aligns across 7 bases. After removal of 6 bases from V and 5 bases from J, the junction contained 3 bases not matched to a gene. Germline assignment: CDR1 SNHLY and CDR2 FYNNEI. The CDR3 has 13 amino acids. DNA of the CDR3: TGTGCCAGCAGGGGACAGAATACCGGGGAGCTGTTTTTT. Encoded protein: CASRGQNTGELFF.

This clone was recorded once. V gene TRBV4-1 combines with J gene TRBJ2-7; 8 nucleotides line up with TRBD1. J was trimmed by 2 bases and V by 0 bases; bases with no gene match: 0. The CDR3 spans 14 residues. Per the germline V gene, CDR1 is MGHRA and CDR2 is YSYEKL. The CDR3 protein is CASSQEDRAYEQYF. CDR3 DNA sequence: TGCGCCAGCAGCCAAGAGGACAGGGCCTACGAGCAGTACTTC.

The chain is built from TRBV6-4 and TRBJ2-1; a possible D gene is TRBD1 (5 bases). The V gene lost 4 bases and the J gene lost 5 bases, with 12 bases spanning the gap. The CDR3 is 14 amino acids. Germline V gene lookup returns CDR1 MRHNA and CDR2 SNTAGT. The CDR3 spells CASSAGLNHNEQFF. The CDR3 DNA reads TGTGCCAGCAGTGCAGGGCTGAATCACAATGAGCAGTTCTTC.

This clone occurred once. V usage is TRBV7-9 and J usage is TRBJ2-1; unclear D gene. V dropped 4 bases and J dropped 1 base, with 11 bases sitting between them. The CDR3 covers 15 residues. CDR1 is SEHNR, CDR2 FQNEAQ, per germline (reference sequence). CDR3 sequence reads: CASSYWGGSYNEQFF. The CDR3 coding sequence is TGTGCCAGCAGCTACTGGGGTGGTTCCTACAATGAGCAGTTCTTC.

The CDR3 here is CASSLDSIFSSYNEQFF. The CDR3 region has the DNA TGTGCCAGCAGCTTGGACTCCATTTTTAGCTCCTACAATGAGCAGTTCTTC. The chain combines TRBV7-6 with TRBJ2-1, with D possibly TRBD2 on 5 matching bases. Germline V gene data show CDR1 as SGHVS and CDR2 as FNYEAQ. Trimming cost V 3 bases and J 0 bases, with 15 bases left between them. CDR3 size: 17 residues.

The chain carries TRBV5-1 and TRBJ2-5; D might be TRBD1 (6 bases). This CDR3 region has 16 residues. The V and J ends lost 5 bases and 0 bases respectively, with 17 bases between them. Germline CDR1 is SGHRS and CDR2 is YFSETQ. The CDR3 DNA reads as TGCGCCAGCAGAGTAGGAGCAGGGGACCACCAAGAGACCCAGTACTTC. It yields the protein CASRVGAGDHQETQYF.

The V and J genes are TRBV2 and TRBJ1-5; no clear D. Germline V gene data show CDR1 as SNHLY and CDR2 as FYNNEI. V was trimmed by 4 bases and J by 0 bases, leaving 7 bases between them. This CDR3 contains 14 residues. The CDR3, as DNA: TGTGCCAGCAGTGTGTCTGGTAGCAATCAGCCCCAGCATTTT. It translates to CASSVSGSNQPQHF. The full variable domain, completed using reference TRBV2 and TRBJ1-5, is EPEVTQTPSHQVTQMGQEVILRCVPISNHLYFYWYRQILGQKVEFLVSFYNNEISEKSEIFDDQFSVERPDGSNFTLKIRSTKLEDSAMYFCASSVSGSNQPQHFGDGTRLSIL.

This chain uses TRBV19 with TRBJ2-3; D might be TRBD1 (6 bases). The CDR3 is made up of 15 amino acids. The germline V gene encodes CDR1 LNHDA and CDR2 SQIVND (reference sequence). V gave up 6 bases and J gave up 1 base, with 14 bases separating them. CDR3 sequence (DNA): TGTGCCAGTAGCCGAGGACAGCCCGGCACAGATACGCAGTATTTT. Its protein is CASSRGQPGTDTQYF.

The chain is built from TRBV5-1 and TRBJ2-1; a weak D match, TRBD2 (5 bases). The length of the CDR3 is 15 residues. The germline CDR1 and CDR2 sequences are SGHRS and YFSETQ. V gave up 4 bases and J gave up 3 bases, with 14 bases separating them. CDR3 bases: TGCGCCAGCAGCCACCCTAGCACCCTCTACAATGAGCAGTTCTTC. Amino acids: CASSHPSTLYNEQFF.

As regards this clone: This same CDR3 is encoded by further DNA sequences in the sample. In DNA form, the CDR3 reads TGTGCCAGCAGTTTATCGGGGCAGGGGGCTTACGAGCAGTACTTC. Translated: CASSLSGQGAYEQYF. This chain links TRBV28 with TRBJ2-7; 8 nucleotides agree with TRBD1. Germline CDR1 reads MDHEN; CDR2 reads SYDVKM. Losses at the gene ends were 1 base for V and 4 bases for J; bases not matched to a gene: 6. The CDR3 has 15 residues.

The genes are TRBV6-5 and TRBJ2-7; 7 bases map to TRBD2. The length of the CDR3 is 13 residues. After removal of 8 bases from V and 2 bases from J, the junction contained 6 bases not matched to a gene. Germline CDR1 reads MNHEY; CDR2 reads SVGAGI. This CDR3 reads CASGRVVAYEQYF. CDR3 DNA sequence: TGTGCCAGCGGGAGGGTTGTGGCCTACGAGCAGTACTTC.

The V gene is TRBV4-1, the J gene TRBJ2-3; D not resolved. This CDR3 is 14 amino acids long. Deletions cut 3 bases from V and 0 bases from J, with 7 bases between. In germline, CDR1 is MGHRA, CDR2 YSYEKL. CDR3 sequence: CASSQTSSTDTQYF. CDR3 in DNA: TGCGCCAGCAGCCAGACCTCCAGCACAGATACGCAGTATTTT.

This clone occurred once. V usage is TRBV28 and J usage is TRBJ2-7; TRBD1 or TRBD2 may be the D gene (5 bases each). Trimming pared 5 bases from V and 2 bases from J, leaving 13 bases between. Germline values: CDR1 MDHEN, CDR2 SYDVKM. CDR3 length equals 14 residues. DNA of the CDR3: TGTGCCAGCAGTCCCCTTGGGGGACCCTACGAGCAGTACTTC. Translated, it gives CASSPLGGPYEQYF.

The gene calls are TRBV28 and TRBJ1-5, with 7 bases lining up with TRBD1. This CDR3 has 13 amino acids. V shed 5 bases, J shed 5 bases, and the junction held 3 bases outside the gene matches. Germline V gene sequence: CDR1 MDHEN, CDR2 SYDVKM. The CDR3 DNA reads TGTGCCAGCAGTCTGGGACAGTATCAGCCCCAGCATTTT. This sequence encodes CASSLGQYQPQHF.

V is TRBV5-1 and J is TRBJ2-3, with 7 bases matching TRBD2. CDR1 is SGHRS and CDR2 is YFSETQ in the germline V gene. The CDR3 sequence is 16 residues long. Trimming cost V 2 bases and J 6 bases; bases outside gene matches: 12. CDR3 in DNA: TGCGCCAGCAGCTTCTTTGCGGGAGTGGGACCTGATACGCAGTATTTT. It encodes CASSFFAGVGPDTQYF.

The chain employs TRBV2 and TRBJ2-1; 9 bases agree with TRBD1. The junction had 6 bases not matched to a gene; V was cut back by 4 bases and J by 5 bases. This CDR3 region has 15 residues. Per the germline V gene, CDR1 is SNHLY and CDR2 is FYNNEI. The CDR3 DNA sequence: TGTGCCAGCAGTGGGGACAGGGTGAGACACAATGAGCAGTTCTTC. Translation: CASSGDRVRHNEQFF. Together with reference TRBV2 and TRBJ2-1, the CDR3 gives the full variable domain: EPEVTQTPSHQVTQMGQEVILRCVPISNHLYFYWYRQILGQKVEFLVSFYNNEISEKSEIFDDQFSVERPDGSNFTLKIRSTKLEDSAMYFCASSGDRVRHNEQFFGPGTRLTVL.

J is TRBJ2-3 and V is TRBV18; D gene ambiguous. Trimming shortened V by 4 bases and J by 4 bases, and 15 bases separated the two germline ends. This CDR3 is 15 amino acids long. The germline V gene has CDR1 KGHSH and CDR2 LQKENI. The chain's CDR3 is CASSLKPGLSDTQYF. Written as DNA, the CDR3 is TGTGCCAGCTCACTGAAACCGGGCCTGTCAGATACGCAGTATTTT. Using reference TRBV18 and TRBJ2-3 for the parts outside the CDR3, the full variable domain is NAGVMQNPRHLVRRRGQEARLRCSPMKGHSHVYWYRQLPEEGLKFMVYLQKENIIDESGMPKERFSAEFPKEGPSILRIQQVVRGDSAAYFCASSLKPGLSDTQYFGPGTRLTVL.

The gene calls are TRBV2 and TRBJ2-5; D ambiguous. Trimming cost V 3 bases and J 2 bases, with 10 bases left between them. This CDR3 comprises 14 residues. CDR1 and CDR2 (germline): SNHLY, FYNNEI. The chain's CDR3 is CASSDSSLQETQYF. The CDR3 DNA reads as TGTGCCAGCAGTGATTCGTCGTTACAAGAGACCCAGTACTTC.

The chain recombines TRBV14 with TRBJ2-4; no definite D call. The germline V and J ends were trimmed by 0 bases and 1 base, with 4 bases remaining between them. CDR1 is SGHDN, CDR2 FVKESK, per germline. The length of the CDR3 is 14 residues. This CDR3 reads CASSQDVAKNIQYF. Here the CDR3 DNA reads TGTGCCAGCAGCCAAGACGTCGCCAAAAACATTCAGTACTTC.

V and J are TRBV28 and TRBJ1-2, with D uncertain. Per the germline V gene, CDR1 is MDHEN and CDR2 is SYDVKM. The CDR3 covers 18 residues. Trimming took 5 bases from V and 4 from J, leaving 26 bases between them. The DNA of the CDR3 is TGTGCCAGCAGTCTCTATGGGTTCGTAGGGCGTGTGGGCTATGGCTACACCTTC. This encodes CASSLYGFVGRVGYGYTF.

The chain joins TRBV28 to TRBJ2-2; the D gene is possibly TRBD1 (6 bases). Per germline, CDR1 MDHEN and CDR2 SYDVKM. The germline V and J ends were trimmed by 7 bases and 5 bases, with 11 bases remaining between them. There are 13 residues in the CDR3. CDR3: CASTQQGTGELFF. CDR3 in DNA: TGTGCCAGCACCCAGCAGGGGACCGGGGAGCTGTTTTTT.

The chain is built from TRBV7-2 and TRBJ2-5, with 12 nucleotides matching TRBD2. This CDR3 region has 15 residues. The junction had 0 bases not matched to a gene; V was cut back by 1 base and J by 3 bases. Germline CDR1 is SGHTA and CDR2 is FQGNSA. In DNA, the CDR3 is TGTGCCAGCAGCTTAGGACTAGCGGGAGAAGAGACCCAGTACTTC. This encodes CASSLGLAGEETQYF.

This rearrangement joins TRBV7-2 to TRBJ1-1; perhaps TRBD1 as D (5 bases). The CDR3 loop spans 15 amino acids. Germline CDR1 SGHTA, CDR2 FQGNSA. Trimming cost V 1 base and J 4 bases, with 13 bases left between them. As DNA, the CDR3 is TGTGCCAGCAGCTTAGAGAGGGACTGGAGCACTGAAGCTTTCTTT. Its translation is CASSLERDWSTEAFF.

V gene TRBV28 combines with J gene TRBJ2-1; D gene uncertain. V gave up 7 bases and J gave up 0 bases, with 7 bases separating them. The CDR3 is 13 residues long. From germline, CDR1 is MDHEN and CDR2 SYDVKM. The CDR3 DNA reads TGTGCCAGCATAGGTTTCTCCTACAATGAGCAGTTCTTC. This encodes CASIGFSYNEQFF.